A selection of T cell receptor beta chains follows, all from one sample in a study of Ad26.COV2.S vaccination and SARS-CoV-2 variants. Only in-frame clones appear in the TCRdb table, and some are missing; sequencing was by immunoSEQ multiplex PCR. The table records 350,000 to 450,000 clones, just over 90% of them present only once. The sample was peripheral blood, taken after recovery from COVID-19. The receptors derive from a human donor who had recovered from COVID-19. The CDR3 runs from the conserved cysteine through the conserved F or W. A D gene is named only where the DNA matches it firmly. Clone sizes are given selectively: once, few, many, or a class where the clone is expanded.

TRBJ1-1 | NA | NA | TRBV29-1 | CSVDLSNTEAFF | TGCAGCGTGGACCTTTCGAACACTGAAGCTTTCTTT
TRBJ1-2 | NA | NA | TRBV9 | CASSPGRLGNYGYTF | TGTGCCAGCAGCCCAGGACGTCTGGGTAACTATGGCTACACCTTC
TRBJ1-3 | TRBD1 | NA | TRBV6-5 | CATHGTVGNTIYF | TGTGCCACCCACGGGACAGTTGGAAACACCATATATTTT
TRBJ2-7 | NA | NA | TRBV5-1 | CASSLEGIGGREQYF | TGCGCCAGCAGCTTGGAGGGGATAGGGGGTCGAGAGCAGTACTTC
TRBJ2-3 | NA | NA | TRBV19 | CASSIGGRTDTQYF | TGTGCCAGTAGTATCGGGGGTCGCACAGATACGCAGTATTTT
TRBJ2-7 | NA | NA | TRBV9 | CASSPTTNEQYF | TGTGCCAGCAGCCCAACCACAAACGAGCAGTACTTC
TRBJ2-3 | TRBD2 | NA | TRBV9 | CASSVTSGGATDTQYF | TGTGCCAGCAGCGTGACTAGCGGGGGGGCTACAGATACGCAGTATTTT
TRBJ1-2 | TRBD1 | NA | TRBV5-6 | CASSLAGQRNYGYTF | TGTGCCAGCAGCTTGGCGGGACAGCGCAACTATGGCTACACCTTC
TRBJ1-5 | NA | NA | TRBV27 | CASSASFWQPQHF | TGTGCCAGCAGTGCCTCTTTTTGGCAGCCCCAGCATTTT
TRBJ1-1 | NA | NA | TRBV5-1 | CASSLVLDSTEAFF | TGCGCCAGCAGCTTGGTATTGGATTCCACTGAAGCTTTCTTT
TRBJ2-5 | NA | NA | TRBV7-7 | CASSLGGQPQETQYF | TGTGCCAGCAGCTTAGGTGGACAACCACAAGAGACCCAGTACTTC
TRBJ2-7 | TRBD2 | once | TRBV7-9 | CASSFGSGAGSSYEQYF | TGTGCCAGCAGCTTTGGTAGCGGGGCCGGGAGCTCCTACGAGCAGTACTTC
TRBJ1-1 | TRBD1 | NA | TRBV5-6 | CASGQGAFPEAFF | TGTGCGAGCGGACAGGGGGCGTTTCCTGAAGCTTTCTTT
TRBJ1-3 | TRBD1 | few | TRBV4-1 | CASSQDERGQGSGNTIYF | TGCGCCAGCAGCCAAGATGAGAGGGGGCAGGGCTCTGGAAACACCATATATTTT